Described below is a single T cell receptor (beta chain) sequence and its context. This clonotype was observed many times. Which antigen it targets is not known. The record has no base qualities; no much larger clone is one base away. The library was generated by 5' RACE. The instrument given in TCRdb is Illumina HiSeq 2000. A universal primer binding site was added through template switching, and the final cDNA carried a unique molecular identifier so that TCR cDNA molecules could be counted accurately. First-strand cDNA for TCR alpha and beta chains was synthesized from specific primers in the conserved constant-segment region. To control for contamination, each cDNA library was double barcoded with a SMART-Mk sample barcode plus Illumina barcodes. TruSeq adapter sequences, together with Illumina sample barcodes, were added in two successive PCR steps. The TCR alpha and beta cDNA libraries were sequenced on the Illumina HiSeq platform using custom primers. As for the original processing: MiGEC was used to process raw reads and extract unique molecular identifiers, and MiXCR was used to find CDR3 positions. For each individual, recombination models were inferred using an EM algorithm with the repgenHMM and IGoR tools. The tcR package in R was used for shared clonotype analysis, with sharing normalized by the product of cloneset sizes. To study raw recombination free of thymic and clonal selection effects, out-of-frame nonproductive sequences were analyzed. The raw public reads went through TCRdb reprocessing: fastp at Q25, MiXCR clone calling, in-frame beta chains kept. Entries that share a CDR3 protein sequence are merged under the most common genes and DNA. These V and J calls derive from TCRdb rather than the authors' analysis. In this sample the table shows roughly 150,000 distinct CDR3 sequences, around 3.5% of which occur a single time. The ten biggest clones cover 8.1% of the sample.

A distance of 18 bases separates the germline ends of V and J, which lose 6 bases and 6 bases respectively. The CDR3 starts with the cysteine, ends with the phenylalanine, and has 14 residues. The sequence is cut down to CDR3 DNA, 42 bases in frame from base 1. The germline V gene (reference sequence) provides CDR1 DFQATT and CDR2 SNEGSKA. The sample is drawn from a study of identical twins (dated by TCRdb to between 2015 and 2016). Regarding the study in general: TCR alpha and beta repertoires from monozygotic twins, unrelated adults of various ages and cord blood were deep-sequenced to test whether fetal clonotypes persist. To rule out contamination, the twin experiments were replicated at different times with different library preparation protocols.

Every donor was a healthy Caucasian. Using Miltenyi CD45RO+ enrichment and human naive T-cell isolation kits, memory (CD45RO+) and naive T cells were isolated from PBMC. The study at large found these results: Recombination models systematically underestimated out-of-frame TCR alpha sharing in monozygotic twins but agreed with sharing between unrelated individuals. Zero-insertion analyses could be partly confounded by invariant T cells such as MAIT and iNKT, though diverse VJ usage argued against such confounding for most clonotypes. Compared with coincidental sharing between unrelated individuals, out-of-frame TCR alpha sequences shared between twins showed an excess of sequences with low generation probability. Conclusions relied on cross-sectional statistical analysis, since the same donors could not be followed over many years. Excess twin sharing in beta out-of-frame sequences was weaker because fewer shared sequences lowered the signal-to-noise ratio. Abundant cord blood beta clonotypes carried fewer insertions; young adult naive repertoires showed a weaker similar trend, while memory repertoires showed none.

The TCR comes from a man between 18 and 35 years old in good health. The specimen was memory T cells sorted from blood. The meaning of the sample's cell subset or site label: CD45RO+ enriched T cells. The rearrangement combines TRBV20-1 with TRBJ2-1; no D gene call is confident. The CDR3 protein is CSAYSASVFNEQFF. In nucleotides, the sequence is TGCAGTGCATACTCAGCCTCTGTATTCAATGAGCAGTTCTTC.